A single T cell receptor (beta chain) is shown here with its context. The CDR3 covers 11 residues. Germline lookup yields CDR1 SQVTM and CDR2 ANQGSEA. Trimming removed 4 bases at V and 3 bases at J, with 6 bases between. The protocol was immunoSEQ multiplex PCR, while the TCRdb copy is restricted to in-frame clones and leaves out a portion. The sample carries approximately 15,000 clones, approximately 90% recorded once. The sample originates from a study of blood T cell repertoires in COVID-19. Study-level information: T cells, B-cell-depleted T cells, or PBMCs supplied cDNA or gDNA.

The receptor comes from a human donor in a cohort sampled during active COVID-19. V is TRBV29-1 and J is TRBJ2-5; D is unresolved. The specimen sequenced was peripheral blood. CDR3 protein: CSVAPEETQYF. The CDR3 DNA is TGCAGCGTTGCTCCCGAAGAGACCCAGTACTTC.